The clone carrying this T cell receptor (beta chain) was found once. Its target is unknown. V was cut by 5 bases and J by 3 bases, with 13 bases left in between. This CDR3 contains 14 residues. Germline CDR1 reads ENHRY; CDR2 reads SYGVKD. PCR employed 60 Vbeta and 13 Jbeta primers. Profiling relied on immunoSEQ multiplex PCR, and the TCRdb table lists in-frame clones only, not all of them. In the table there are approximately 140,000 clones, 70% to 85% of which are singletons. This sample is part of a study of cytomegalovirus exposure and HLA in healthy donors. At the level of the study: The Caucasian-associated ancestry cluster held roughly 81% of a few hundred genotyped donors. Points from the study as a whole: Reports showed the classifier diagnosing cytomegalovirus status with high specificity and sensitivity.

J is TRBJ2-5 and V is TRBV10-3; perhaps TRBD1 as D (7 bases). This sequence originates from a middle-aged woman in good health and CMV-seronegative. The sequenced material came from PBMCs. The CDR3 DNA is TGTGCCATCAGTCTAGGGGGCGGGGAAGAGACCCAGTACTTC. Its protein product is CAISLGGGEETQYF.